This T cell receptor beta chain was documented in a study of CD8 T cells in ankylosing spondylitis. This clonotype showed up many times. Germline values: CDR1 SGHVS, CDR2 FNYEAQ. V shed 2 bases and J shed 4 bases, with 11 bases lying between them. This CDR3 has 15 residues. Using its own MiXCR run on the 5' RACE reads, TCRdb lists one record per CDR3 protein. The data hold 220,000 or so distinct CDR3 sequences, with roughly 10% observed a single time. This clonotype originated in a male donor with ankylosing spondylitis or in good health (not recorded which). This chain uses TRBV7-6 with TRBJ2-2; D might be TRBD1 or TRBD2, each matching 5 bases. Sequencing was performed on blood, either unsorted or a sorted T cell fraction (not recorded which). This CDR3 reads CASSLQPGTTGELFF. CDR3 sequence (DNA): TGTGCCAGCAGCTTACAGCCGGGGACCACCGGGGAGCTGTTTTTT.